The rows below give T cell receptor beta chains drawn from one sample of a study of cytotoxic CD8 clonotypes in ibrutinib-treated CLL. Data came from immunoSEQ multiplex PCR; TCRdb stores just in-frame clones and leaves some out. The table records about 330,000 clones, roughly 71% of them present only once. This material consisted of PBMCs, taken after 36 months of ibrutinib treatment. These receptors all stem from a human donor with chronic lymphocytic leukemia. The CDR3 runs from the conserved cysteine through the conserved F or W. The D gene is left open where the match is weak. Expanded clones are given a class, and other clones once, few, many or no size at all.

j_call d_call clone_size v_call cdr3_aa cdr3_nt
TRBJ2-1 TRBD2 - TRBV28 CASSLRWGLADNEQFF TGTGCCAGCAGTTTACGGTGGGGACTAGCGGACAATGAGCAGTTCTTC
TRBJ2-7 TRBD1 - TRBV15 CATSRARTGTGAYEQYF TGTGCCACCAGCAGAGCCCGGACCGGGACAGGGGCCTACGAGCAGTACTTC
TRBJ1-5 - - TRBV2 CASSEPHVGGNQPQHF TGTGCCAGCAGTGAACCTCACGTAGGAGGCAATCAGCCCCAGCATTTT
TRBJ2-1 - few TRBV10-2 CASIPTRSYNEQFF TGCGCCAGCATTCCGACTAGATCCTACAATGAGCAGTTCTTC
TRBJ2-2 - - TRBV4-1 CASSWTAGELFF TGCGCCAGCAGCTGGACGGCCGGGGAGCTGTTTTTT
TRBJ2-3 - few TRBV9 CASSSTDSTDTQYF TGTGCCAGCAGCTCGACAGATAGCACAGATACGCAGTATTTT
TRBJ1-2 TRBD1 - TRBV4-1 CASSHELRGPNYGYTF TGCGCCAGCAGCCATGAGCTCAGGGGGCCTAACTATGGCTACACCTTC
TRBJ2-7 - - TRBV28 CASSSWTLSYEQYF TGTGCCAGCAGTTCGTGGACACTCTCCTACGAGCAGTACTTC
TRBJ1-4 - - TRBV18 CASSPRQVEATNEKLFF TGTGCCAGCTCACCCCGACAGGTAGAAGCAACTAATGAAAAACTGTTTTTT
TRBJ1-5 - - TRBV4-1 CASRERHYSNQPQHF TGCGCCAGCAGAGAAAGACACTATAGCAATCAGCCCCAGCATTTT
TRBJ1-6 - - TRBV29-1 CSVSGGTNNSPLHF TGCAGCGTCTCCGGGGGGACGAATAATTCACCCCTCCACTTT
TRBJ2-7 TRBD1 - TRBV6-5 CASSYSGQGGYEQYF TGTGCCAGCAGTTACTCGGGACAGGGGGGTTACGAGCAGTACTTC
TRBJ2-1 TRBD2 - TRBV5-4 CASSPGGWTVFNEQFF TGTGCCAGCAGCCCGGGGGGGTGGACAGTCTTCAATGAGCAGTTCTTC
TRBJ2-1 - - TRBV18 CASSPYLRGYNEQFF TGTGCCAGCTCACCATACTTACGGGGGTACAATGAGCAGTTCTTC
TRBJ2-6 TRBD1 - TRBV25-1 CASGDSLSGANVLTF TGTGCCAGCGGGGACAGCCTTAGTGGGGCCAACGTCCTGACTTTC
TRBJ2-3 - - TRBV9 CASSVHFTDTQYF TGTGCCAGCAGCGTTCACTTCACAGATACGCAGTATTTT
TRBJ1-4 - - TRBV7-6 CASSLEQESKEKLFF TGTGCCAGCAGCTTAGAACAGGAGAGTAAGGAAAAACTGTTTTTT
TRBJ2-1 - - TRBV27 CASRVLGPNNEQFF TGTGCCAGCAGGGTACTAGGACCCAACAATGAGCAGTTCTTC
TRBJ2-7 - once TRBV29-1 CSVAQNLGYEQYF TGCAGCGTTGCCCAAAATCTAGGCTACGAGCAGTACTTC
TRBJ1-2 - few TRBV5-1 CASSLQGRDSNYGYTF TGCGCCAGCAGCTTGCAGGGGAGGGATAGTAACTATGGCTACACCTTC
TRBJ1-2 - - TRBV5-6 CASSLGGFYGYTF TGTGCCAGCAGCTTAGGGGGGTTCTATGGCTACACCTTC
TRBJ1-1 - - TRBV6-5 CASSYSKKGTEAFF TGTGCCAGCAGTTACTCGAAGAAAGGCACTGAAGCTTTCTTT